This T cell receptor (beta chain) was sequenced in a study of T cell responses to AZD1222 COVID-19 vaccine. Study-wide results and caveats: Spike-wide vaccine-associated CD4 TCRs dominated at 160-218 and 743-854. Baseline seropositives among AZD1222 recipients totaled only 6 or 7.

Notes on this clone: Its antigen is still unknown.

The CDR3 length is 14 residues. CDR1 and CDR2 (germline): SGHTA, FQGNSA. The V and J ends lost 2 bases and 4 bases respectively, with 8 bases between them. Assay used: immunoSEQ multiplex PCR; TCRdb lists only in-frame clones, some missing. This table holds about 120,000 clones, over 75% found once. The chain joins TRBV7-2 to TRBJ2-2; a possible D gene is TRBD1 (5 bases). The sequence came from an adult in good health. Specimen: peripheral blood, collected on day 0 of AZD1222 vaccination. CDR3 sequence: CASSLWQGTGELFF. In DNA form, the CDR3 reads TGTGCCAGCAGCTTATGGCAGGGCACCGGGGAGCTGTTTTTT. Looking up the rest from reference TRBV7-2 and TRBJ2-2 gives the full variable domain: GAGVSQSPSNKVTEKGKDVELRCDPISGHTALYWYRQSLGQGLEFLIYFQGNSAPDKSGLPSDRFSAERTGGSVSTLTIQRTQQEDSAVYLCASSLWQGTGELFFGEGSRLTVL.